Presented here are 2 T cell receptor beta chains from one specimen sequenced in a study of CD8 T cells in ankylosing spondylitis. In TCRdb, the 5' RACE reads were re-called with MiXCR into one record per CDR3 protein. The sample lists around 340,000 distinct CDR3 sequences; approximately 22% were seen once. The sample taken for sequencing was blood, either unsorted or a sorted T cell fraction (not recorded which). These receptors were taken from a male donor with ankylosing spondylitis or in good health (not recorded which).

This clonotype showed up just a few times. V usage is TRBV27 and J usage is TRBJ2-7; 7 bases agree with TRBD1. The germline CDR1 and CDR2 sequences are MNHEY and SMNVEV (reference sequence). The J segment lost 2 bases and the V segment lost 2 bases, leaving 6 bases of the junction unmatched. The CDR3 spans 15 residues. Written as DNA, the CDR3 is TGTGCCAGCAGTTTAGCGACAGGGCGCCCCTACGAGCAGTACTTC. This encodes CASSLATGRPYEQYF.

The CDR3 DNA sequence: TGTGCCAGCAGCGACGACGCTACCGGGCGGGACACCGGGGAGCTGTTTTTT. This encodes CASSDDATGRDTGELFF. The J gene is TRBJ2-2, the V gene TRBV7-6, with D tentatively TRBD2 (5 bases). The CDR3 loop spans 17 amino acids. Trimming shortened V by 5 bases and J by 3 bases, and 19 bases separated the two germline ends. CDR1 SGHVS and CDR2 FNYEAQ come from the germline V gene.